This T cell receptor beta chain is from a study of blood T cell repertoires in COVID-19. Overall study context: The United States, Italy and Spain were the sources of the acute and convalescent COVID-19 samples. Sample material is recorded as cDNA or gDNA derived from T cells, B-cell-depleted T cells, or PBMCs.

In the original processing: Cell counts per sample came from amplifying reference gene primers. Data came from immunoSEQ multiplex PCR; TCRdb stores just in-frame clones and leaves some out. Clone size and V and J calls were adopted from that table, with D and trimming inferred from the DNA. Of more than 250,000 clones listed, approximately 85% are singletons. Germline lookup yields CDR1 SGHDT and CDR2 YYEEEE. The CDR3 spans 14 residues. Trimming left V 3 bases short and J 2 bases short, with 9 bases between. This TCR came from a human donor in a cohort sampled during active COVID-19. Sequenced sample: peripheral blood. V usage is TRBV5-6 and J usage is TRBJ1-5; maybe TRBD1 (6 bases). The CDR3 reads CASSSTGGNQPQHF. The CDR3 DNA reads TGTGCCAGCAGCTCGACAGGAGGCAATCAGCCCCAGCATTTT.